The T cell receptor (beta chain) described here comes from a study of blood T cell repertoires in COVID-19. Study at large: COVID-19 samples from acute and convalescent phases originated in the United States, Italy and Spain. T cells, B-cell-depleted T cells, or PBMCs supplied cDNA or gDNA.

Original handling: Reference gene primer amplification in the assay estimated nucleated cell counts. Produced via immunoSEQ multiplex PCR; TCRdb's table is partial and in-frame only. That table is the source of V, J and clone size, and D and trimming were worked out from the DNA. The sample lists 110,000 to 150,000 clones; around nine tenths were seen once. V shed 0 bases, J shed 0 bases, and the junction held 2 bases outside the gene matches. The CDR3 spans 15 residues. Germline CDR1 and CDR2: SGHNT and YYREEE (reference sequence). Source material: peripheral blood. This TCR was sampled from a human donor in a cohort sampled during active COVID-19. The chain uses TRBV5-4 and TRBJ2-5, with 7 nucleotides matching TRBD2. In nucleotides, the CDR3 is TGTGCCAGCAGCTTGGTGGGGACTAACCAAGAGACCCAGTACTTC. Translated, it gives CASSLVGTNQETQYF.